This TCR beta chain was captured in a study of naive and memory T cell subsets. Study-wide results and limits: Potentially, T cell activation and differentiation skew this RNA-based measurement.

An oligonucleotide containing a UMI was ligated to the 3' end of TCR cDNA. Whole-blood samples were 2.5 to 3 ml of peripheral blood from healthy adult volunteers. Input was roughly 1 to 1000 ng of DNase-treated total RNA without cell sorting. This clonotype was detected only a few times. The antigen remains unidentified. Ligated cDNA underwent four rounds of PCR with nested alpha and beta constant region primers and SP2. Alpha and beta constant region primers primed reverse transcription for blood and skin samples. One entry per CDR3 protein, called by TCRdb with MiXCR from the 5' RACE reads. The sample records tens of thousands of distinct CDR3 sequences, 8% being singletons. The TCR sequence derives from a female donor in good health.

The DNA for the CDR3 is TGTGCCAGCAGCTTATTTTTCAGGACAGGGGAGGAAACACCCCTCCACTTT. Its protein is CASSLFFRTGEETPLHF. The rearrangement uses TRBV7-8 and TRBJ1-6; 9 positions agree with TRBD1. Germline values: CDR1 SGHVS, CDR2 FQNEAQ. V dropped 2 bases and J dropped 11; count of bases not matched to a gene: 13. The length of the CDR3 is 17 residues.